The TCR beta chain described here comes from a study of tumor and adjacent non-tumor tissue in lung cancer. Study in general: Samples averaged around 3.9 million productive TCRbeta reads each.

This sample's RNA came from whole unsorted tissue. This non-tumor lung sample came from over 3 cm beyond the tumor edge. Three rounds of nested PCR, following a modified ARM-PCR protocol, produced the TCRbeta library. One entry per CDR3 protein, called by TCRdb with MiXCR from the multiplex PCR reads. The sample includes about 100,000 distinct CDR3 sequences, about 62% of them seen just once. Note on this clonotype: Its cognate antigen is unknown.

Germline loops: CDR1 DFQATT, CDR2 SNEGSKA (reference sequence). The length of the CDR3 is 14 residues. V was cut by 6 bases and J by 6 bases, with 18 bases left in between. Study results and caveats: Tumor repertoires had a smaller top 100 clone share than normal lung. Tumor TCR diversity, when higher, was linked to shorter survival.

The TCR was taken from a man aged 25-45 years with non-small cell lung cancer. The chain has TRBV20-1 and TRBJ1-3, with D perhaps TRBD1 (6 bases). Sequenced material: distant non-tumor lung tissue. The CDR3 protein is CSAQTGTSINTIYF. CDR3 sequence (DNA): TGCAGTGCCCAAACAGGGACTTCAATAAACACCATATATTTT.